This is a list of T cell receptor beta chains from one sample in a study of radiation and T cells in renal cell carcinoma. Method: immunoSEQ multiplex PCR; TCRdb's copy keeps in-frame clones and lacks some. The table includes 130,000 or so clones, about 88% detected once. The sequencing here drew on blood, taken from a patient whose treatment included radiotherapy and nephrectomy. The receptors were sampled from a woman aged 50 to 60 with renal cell carcinoma. Both conserved end residues are part of each CDR3. D genes are given only for firm matches. Part of the rows lack a size; the others show once, few, many or a class for expanded clones.

abundance,j_gene,v_gene,d_gene,CDR3aa,CDR3nt
-,TRBJ2-3,TRBV6-5,-,CASSYGTSTMDTQYF,TGTGCCAGCAGTTACGGGACATCTACTATGGATACGCAGTATTTT
-,TRBJ1-1,TRBV9,-,CASTNPGSEAFF,TGTGCCAGCACCAACCCGGGAAGTGAAGCTTTCTTT
-,TRBJ1-2,TRBV6-5,-,CASSYSGQGLYGYTF,TGTGCCAGCAGTTACTCGGGGCAGGGGCTCTATGGCTACACCTTC
-,TRBJ1-1,TRBV7-9,TRBD1,CASSRGQANTEAFF,TGTGCCAGCAGCCGGGGACAGGCGAACACTGAAGCTTTCTTT
-,TRBJ1-6,TRBV2,TRBD1,CASTEGQASYNSPLHF,TGTGCCAGCACTGAGGGACAGGCATCCTATAATTCACCCCTCCACTTT
-,TRBJ2-7,TRBV7-6,-,CASSLAAGNYEQYF,TGTGCCAGCAGCTTAGCGGCAGGGAACTACGAGCAGTACTTC
-,TRBJ2-7,TRBV7-9,-,CASSPPGTRAVHWQYF,TGTGCCAGCAGCCCACCCGGCACCAGGGCCGTTCATTGGCAGTACTTC
-,TRBJ2-5,TRBV6-6,-,CASSYSIRDGDVTQYF,TGTGCCAGCAGTTACTCGATCCGGGACGGGGATGTGACCCAGTACTTC
-,TRBJ2-3,TRBV5-1,-,CASSLAVSTDTQYF,TGCGCCAGCAGCTTGGCGGTTTCGACAGATACGCAGTATTTT
-,TRBJ1-3,TRBV5-8,TRBD1,CASSGRTGGNTIYF,TGTGCCAGCAGCGGACGGACAGGCGGGAACACCATATATTTT
-,TRBJ2-7,TRBV18,TRBD1,CASSPGQGGSLEQYF,TGTGCCAGCTCACCGGGACAGGGTGGGTCTTTGGAGCAGTACTTC
-,TRBJ1-1,TRBV2,-,CASSEAGRNTEAFF,TGTGCCAGCAGTGAAGCGGGGCGAAACACTGAAGCTTTCTTT
-,TRBJ2-7,TRBV28,TRBD2,CASSRKGGGAYEQYF,TGTGCCAGCTCCCGCAAGGGCGGGGGGGCCTACGAGCAGTACTTC
-,TRBJ1-5,TRBV19,-,CASSIQENSNQPQHF,TGTGCCAGTAGTATTCAGGAGAATAGCAATCAGCCCCAGCATTTT
-,TRBJ1-4,TRBV4-2,-,CASSQDAGVNEKLFF,TGTGCCAGCAGCCAAGATGCGGGGGTTAATGAAAAACTGTTTTTT
-,TRBJ1-2,TRBV25-1,-,CASSGREGLGDGYTF,TGTGCCAGCAGCGGAAGGGAGGGACTCGGGGATGGCTACACCTTC
-,TRBJ1-5,TRBV19,-,CASSIDRLYPRVYSNQPQHF,TGTGCCAGTAGTATAGATCGATTATATCCTCGGGTTTATAGCAATCAGCCCCAGCATTTT
-,TRBJ1-1,TRBV9,-,CASSVEGGLQGRNTEAFF,TGTGCCAGCAGCGTTGAGGGGGGTTTACAGGGTAGGAACACTGAAGCTTTCTTT
few,TRBJ1-1,TRBV7-8,TRBD1,CASSLAGEGAGGTEAFF,TGTGCCAGCAGCTTAGCTGGCGAAGGGGCAGGGGGCACTGAAGCTTTCTTT
-,TRBJ2-2,TRBV30,-,CAWSVRDATTGELFF,TGTGCCTGGAGTGTAAGGGATGCGACCACCGGGGAGCTGTTTTTT
-,TRBJ2-3,TRBV7-8,TRBD1,CASSLAQGETDTQYF,TGTGCCAGCAGCTTAGCGCAGGGGGAGACAGATACGCAGTATTTT
-,TRBJ1-1,TRBV5-4,-,CASSLALGNTEAFF,TGTGCCAGCAGCTTGGCTCTGGGGAACACTGAAGCTTTCTTT
-,TRBJ2-7,TRBV6-1,-,CASSAQGHSFYEQYF,TGTGCCAGCAGTGCCCAAGGACATAGTTTCTACGAGCAGTACTTC
-,TRBJ1-1,TRBV7-7,-,CASSLFRQTLNTEAFF,TGTGCTAGCAGCTTATTCCGACAGACTTTGAACACTGAAGCTTTCTTT
-,TRBJ1-6,TRBV4-3,TRBD1,CASSQYRDRVSPLHF,TGCGCCAGCAGCCAGTACCGGGACAGGGTTTCACCCCTCCACTTT
-,TRBJ1-4,TRBV4-3,-,CASSPQNGATNEKLFF,TGCGCCAGCAGCCCACAGAACGGGGCAACTAATGAAAAACTGTTTTTT
-,TRBJ2-3,TRBV30,-,CAWSKNPRTLTDTQYF,TGTGCCTGGTCGAAAAATCCACGGACCCTCACAGATACGCAGTATTTT
-,TRBJ2-7,TRBV18,-,CASSPEVSYEQYF,TGTGCCAGCTCACCAGAAGTATCCTACGAGCAGTACTTC
-,TRBJ1-2,TRBV19,-,CASSAATVTGYTF,TGTGCCAGTAGTGCTGCGACAGTGACTGGCTACACCTTC
-,TRBJ2-3,TRBV12-2,-,CASPRGTSGGGTLRTQYF,TGTGCAAGTCCCCGAGGGACTAGCGGGGGGGGTACCTTACGTACGCAGTATTTT
-,TRBJ2-1,TRBV5-4,-,CASSRSVGGYNEQFF,TGTGCCAGCAGCCGGAGCGTGGGCGGTTACAATGAGCAGTTCTTC